This is a list of T cell receptor beta chains from one sample in a study of Graves' ophthalmopathy and Graves' hyperthyroidism. Via MiXCR, TCRdb re-called the multiplex PCR reads, giving one row per CDR3 protein. The sample yields about 220,000 distinct CDR3 sequences, roughly 21% seen once. Sequenced sample: peripheral blood. These receptors were collected from a woman aged 50 to 60 with Graves' ophthalmopathy. The CDR3 runs from the conserved cysteine through the conserved F or W. D genes are given only for firm matches. Where a row states a size, it is once, few, many or the class of an expanded clone; other rows omit it.

>TRBV12-3/TRBV12-4|-|TRBJ2-7|many
TGTGCCAGCAGTTTACGAGGGGCGAGATTCTACGAGCAGTACTTC
CASSLRGARFYEQYF
>TRBV19|-|TRBJ2-7|many
TGTGCCAGTAGTTCCGGGCCTTACGAGCAGTACTTC
CASSSGPYEQYF
>TRBV27|TRBD2|TRBJ2-7|many
TGTGCCAGCGGCTTGAGCGGGAGCTCCTACGAGCAGTACTTC
CASGLSGSSYEQYF
>TRBV11-1|-|TRBJ2-5|many
TGTGCCAGCAGCTTAGACAGCGTCCAAGAGACCCAGTACTTC
CASSLDSVQETQYF
>TRBV12-3/TRBV12-4|-|TRBJ2-4|many
TGTGCCACCACCCCTCGTGGGGGCTTGGGCAAAAACATTCAGTACTTC
CATTPRGGLGKNIQYF
>TRBV10-2|-|TRBJ2-5|many
TGCGCCAGCCTCCCTTATCAAGAGACCCAGTACTTC
CASLPYQETQYF
>TRBV7-9|-|TRBJ1-5|medium-sized
TGTGCCAGCAGGCCCCATATAAATCAGCCCCAGCATTTT
CASRPHINQPQHF
>TRBV6-5|TRBD2|TRBJ2-7|many
TGTGCCAGCAGTTACACTCGGACTAGCGTCTACGAGCAGTACTTC
CASSYTRTSVYEQYF
>TRBV6-2/TRBV6-3|TRBD2|TRBJ2-5|few
TGTGCCAGCAGTTCCAGACTAGCGGGACAAGAGACCCAGTACTTC
CASSSRLAGQETQYF
>TRBV10-2|TRBD2|TRBJ2-7|many
TGCGCCAGCAGTGAGCCGGGAGGGGCAGTCAAGCAGTACTTC
CASSEPGGAVKQYF
>TRBV6-2/TRBV6-3|-|TRBJ1-2|many
TGTGCCAGCAGACCAACCCCGGAGGTTTACTATGGCTACACCTTC
CASRPTPEVYYGYTF
>TRBV11-2|-|TRBJ2-7|-
TGTGCCAGCAGCTTAGATGTTACCTACGAGCAGTACTTC
CASSLDVTYEQYF
>TRBV6-1|-|TRBJ2-7|-
TGTGCCAGCAGGGGGTACGCCTACGAGCAGTACTTC
CASRGYAYEQYF
>TRBV7-3|TRBD2|TRBJ2-5|-
TGTGCCAGCAGCTTAACTGGCGGGAGGATTAGCGGGACCCAAGAGACCCAGTACTTC
CASSLTGGRISGTQETQYF
>TRBV19|TRBD1|TRBJ1-5|many
TGTGCCAGTCGGGACAGGTCTAGTCAGCCCCAGCATTTT
CASRDRSSQPQHF
>TRBV4-2|TRBD1|TRBJ2-7|many
TGTGCCAGCAGCCGGACAGGGGGGGCTTCCTCCTACGAGCAGTACTTC
CASSRTGGASSYEQYF
>TRBV2|TRBD1|TRBJ1-5|few
TGTGCCAGCAGTGGGGACAGGGGCCGGGTACAGCCCCAGCATTTT
CASSGDRGRVQPQHF
>TRBV7-2|-|TRBJ2-7|many
TGTGCCAGCAGGCGTAGTAGCTCCTACGAGCAGTACTTC
CASRRSSSYEQYF
>TRBV12-3/TRBV12-4|-|TRBJ1-5|once
TGTGCCAGCAGTTTAGTGGCAGGGCGCAATCAGCCCCAGCATTTT
CASSLVAGRNQPQHF
>TRBV5-1|-|TRBJ1-2|many
TGCGCCAGCAGCCCAAACAGGTTACACCCTGAGGGCTACACCTTC
CASSPNRLHPEGYTF
>TRBV12-3/TRBV12-4|TRBD2|TRBJ2-5|-
TGTGCCAGCAGTTCTTCTACACTGGGACTAGCGGGAGGGGTGAACTTC
CASSSSTLGLAGGVNF
>TRBV19|TRBD1|TRBJ1-5|many
TGTGCCAGTAGGATGGGACAGCTAAATCAGCCCCAGCATTTT
CASRMGQLNQPQHF
>TRBV7-2|-|TRBJ1-6|many
TGTGCCAGCAGCTTGGGCCCCGCAGAGAATTCACCCCTCCACTTT
CASSLGPAENSPLHF
>TRBV28|TRBD2|TRBJ2-1|many
TGTGCCAGCAGTCGACTAGCGGGAGACTACAATGAGCAGTTCTTC
CASSRLAGDYNEQFF
>TRBV20-1|-|TRBJ1-1|many
TGCAGTGCCCTGGTTGGGAGGACTGAAGCTTTCTTT
CSALVGRTEAFF
>TRBV25-1|-|TRBJ2-7|-
TGTGCCAGCAGTGAAGAGGGCTTTATACGGGAGCAGTACTTC
CASSEEGFIREQYF
>TRBV20-1|TRBD1|TRBJ2-5|many
TGCAGTGCTAGTATCACAGGGGCGACCCAGTACTTC
CSASITGATQYF
>TRBV28|-|TRBJ1-6|-
TGTGCCAGCATACAGGGTCCGAATAATTCACCCCTCCACTTT
CASIQGPNNSPLHF
>TRBV7-8|-|TRBJ1-2|-
TGTGCCAGCAGCTTTGACAGCGGAGGCGGCTACACCTTC
CASSFDSGGGYTF
>TRBV6-2/TRBV6-3|TRBD2|TRBJ2-7|-
TGTGCCAGCAGAGTAGCGGGGGGGCCGGACGAGCAGTACTTC
CASRVAGGPDEQYF
>TRBV20-1|TRBD1|TRBJ1-1|many
TGCAGTGCTCCCATGACAGGGTGGGCTTTCTTT
CSAPMTGWAFF
>TRBV6-1|-|TRBJ2-5|many
TGTGCCAGCAGTGATAAAGGGCAGGGGTGGGAGACCCAGTACTTC
CASSDKGQGWETQYF
>TRBV4-1|-|TRBJ2-7|many
TGCGCCAGCAGCCGCGGACCTAGCTCCTACGAGCAGTACTTC
CASSRGPSSYEQYF
>TRBV24-1|TRBD1|TRBJ2-1|many
TGTGCCACCAGTGATTCCGACGGGACAGGGTTGGATGAGCAGTTCTTC
CATSDSDGTGLDEQFF
>TRBV24-1|-|TRBJ2-7|few
TGTGCCACCAGTGACGCCGGGATAGGGAGCTCCTACGAGCAGTACTTC
CATSDAGIGSSYEQYF
>TRBV11-1|-|TRBJ2-7|-
TGTGCCAGCAGCAAGACAGCCCCAGGTCCCTACGAGCAGTACTTC
CASSKTAPGPYEQYF
>TRBV20-1|-|TRBJ1-1|-
TGCAGTGCTAGAGGACAGACCATGAACACTGAAGCTTTCTTT
CSARGQTMNTEAFF
>TRBV25-1|-|TRBJ2-7|many
TGTGCCAGCAGTGGGCAGGCGAACTCCTACGAGCAGTACTTC
CASSGQANSYEQYF
>TRBV7-2|TRBD1|TRBJ2-2|-
TGTGCCAGCAGCCCACGGACAGGGGCCGGGGAGCTGTTTTTT
CASSPRTGAGELFF
>TRBV9|TRBD2|TRBJ2-7|many
TGTGCCAGCAGCGTAGGAGCGGGAAAAGTCTACGAGCAGTACTTC
CASSVGAGKVYEQYF
>TRBV10-3|-|TRBJ1-2|many
TGTGCCATCAGTCAGATATCGACGGGTACCTATGGCTACACCTTC
CAISQISTGTYGYTF
>TRBV27|-|TRBJ2-7|-
TGTGCCAGCAGTTTCTCAGGGGTAGGGGAGCAGTACTTC
CASSFSGVGEQYF